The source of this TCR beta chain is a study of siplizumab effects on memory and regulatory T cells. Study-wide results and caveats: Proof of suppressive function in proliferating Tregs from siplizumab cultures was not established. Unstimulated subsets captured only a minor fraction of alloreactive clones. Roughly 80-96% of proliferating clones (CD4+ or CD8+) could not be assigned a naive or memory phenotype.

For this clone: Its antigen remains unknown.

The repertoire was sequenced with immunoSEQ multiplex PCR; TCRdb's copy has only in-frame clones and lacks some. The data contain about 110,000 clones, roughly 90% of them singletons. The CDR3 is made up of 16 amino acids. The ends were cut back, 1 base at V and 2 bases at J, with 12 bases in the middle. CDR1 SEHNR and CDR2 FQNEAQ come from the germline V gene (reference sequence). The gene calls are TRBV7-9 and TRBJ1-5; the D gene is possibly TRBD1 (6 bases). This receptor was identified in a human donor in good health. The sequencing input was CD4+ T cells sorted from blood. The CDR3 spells CASSLDTGAGNQPQHF. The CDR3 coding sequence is TGTGCCAGCAGCTTAGATACGGGGGCAGGCAATCAGCCCCAGCATTTT.